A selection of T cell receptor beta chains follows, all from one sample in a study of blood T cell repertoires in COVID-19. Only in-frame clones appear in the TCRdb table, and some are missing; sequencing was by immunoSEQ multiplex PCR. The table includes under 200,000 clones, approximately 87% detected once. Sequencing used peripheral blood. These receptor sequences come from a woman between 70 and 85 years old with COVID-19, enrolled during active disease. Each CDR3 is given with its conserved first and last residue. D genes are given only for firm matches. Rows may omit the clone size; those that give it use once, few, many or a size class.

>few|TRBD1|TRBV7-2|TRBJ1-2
CASSLAGGQGSGYTF
TGTGCCAGCAGCTTAGCGGGGGGACAGGGCTCTGGCTACACCTTC
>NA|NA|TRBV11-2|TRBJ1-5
CASSLTGPQHF
TGTGCCAGCAGCCTAACAGGACCCCAGCATTTT
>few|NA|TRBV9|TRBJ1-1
CASSVEPALAEAFF
TGTGCCAGCAGCGTAGAACCGGCCCTAGCGGAAGCTTTCTTT
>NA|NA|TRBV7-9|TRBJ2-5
CASSLDTNQETQYF
TGTGCCAGCAGCTTAGACACCAATCAAGAGACCCAGTACTTC
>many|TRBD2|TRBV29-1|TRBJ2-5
CSVGGPGGGETQYF
TGCAGCGTTGGGGGACCGGGGGGGGGAGAGACCCAGTACTTC
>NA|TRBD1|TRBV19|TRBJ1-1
CASSAGTGVGNTEAFF
TGTGCCAGTAGTGCCGGGACAGGGGTAGGGAACACTGAAGCTTTCTTT
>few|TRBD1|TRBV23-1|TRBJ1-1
CASSQSRRRGRAVTEAFF
TGCGCCAGCAGTCAATCGCGCCGCAGGGGGCGCGCGGTCACTGAAGCTTTCTTT
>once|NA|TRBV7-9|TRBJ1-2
CASSLLAGVGGYTF
TGTGCCAGCAGCTTATTGGCAGGGGTAGGTGGCTACACCTTC
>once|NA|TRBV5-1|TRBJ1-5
CASSLEGDGNQPQHF
TGCGCCAGCAGCTTGGAAGGAGATGGCAATCAGCCCCAGCATTTT
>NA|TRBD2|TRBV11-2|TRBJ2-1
CASSLAGRGGLNEQFF
TGTGCCAGCAGCTTAGCGGGGCGGGGGGGCCTGAATGAGCAGTTCTTC
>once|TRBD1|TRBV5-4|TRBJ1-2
CAGSFWTGSNYGYTF
TGTGCCGGCAGCTTTTGGACAGGGTCTAACTATGGCTACACCTTC
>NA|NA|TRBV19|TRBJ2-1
CASSGDKSSYNEQFF
TGTGCCAGTAGTGGGGACAAGAGCTCCTACAATGAGCAGTTCTTC
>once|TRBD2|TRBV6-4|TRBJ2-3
CASSAGTSGNTDTQYF
TGTGCCAGCAGTGCCGGGACTAGCGGGAACACAGATACGCAGTATTTT
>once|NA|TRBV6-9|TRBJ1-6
CASRKDSINSPLHF
TGTGCCAGCAGGAAGGACAGTATTAATTCACCCCTCCACTTT
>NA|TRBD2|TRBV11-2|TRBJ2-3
CASSLWTSGFTDTQYF
TGTGCCAGCAGCCTATGGACTAGCGGGTTCACAGATACGCAGTATTTT
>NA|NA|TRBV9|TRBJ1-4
CASSPTGTTNEKLFF
TGTGCCAGCAGCCCCACAGGGACAACTAATGAAAAACTGTTTTTT
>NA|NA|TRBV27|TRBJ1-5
CASSFQGVDGNQPQHF
TGTGCCAGCAGTTTCCAGGGCGTGGACGGTAATCAGCCCCAGCATTTT
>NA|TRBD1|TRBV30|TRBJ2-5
CAWRAGQGALETQYF
TGTGCCTGGAGGGCGGGACAGGGGGCTCTAGAGACCCAGTACTTC
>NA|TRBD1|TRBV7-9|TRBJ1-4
CASSPRTGGNEKLFF
TGTGCCAGCAGCCCCCGGACAGGGGGGAATGAAAAACTGTTTTTT
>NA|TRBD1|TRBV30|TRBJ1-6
CAWSIPGDSLMTYNSPLHF
TGTGCCTGGAGTATCCCGGGGGACAGCCTGATGACCTATAATTCACCCCTCCACTTT
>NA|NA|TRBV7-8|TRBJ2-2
CASSLGPGDTGELFF
TGTGCCAGCAGCTTAGGCCCGGGGGACACCGGGGAGCTGTTTTTT
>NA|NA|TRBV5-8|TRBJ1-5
CASSWLTGLGGNQPQHF
TGTGCCAGCAGCTGGCTCACAGGGCTGGGAGGCAATCAGCCCCAGCATTTT
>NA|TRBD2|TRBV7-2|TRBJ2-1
CASTQTSGGNEQFF
TGTGCCAGCACCCAGACTAGCGGGGGGAATGAGCAGTTCTTC
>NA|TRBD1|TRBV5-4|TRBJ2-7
CASSLDQGVAFEQYF
TGTGCCAGCAGCTTGGACCAGGGGGTCGCGTTTGAGCAGTACTTC
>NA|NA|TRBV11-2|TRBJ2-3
CASSLLASGTDTQYF
TGTGCCAGCAGTCTGCTAGCGTCTGGCACAGATACGCAGTATTTT
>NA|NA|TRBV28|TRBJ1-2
CASKQRNYGYTF
TGTGCCAGTAAACAGAGAAACTATGGCTACACCTTC
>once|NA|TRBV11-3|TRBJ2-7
CASSPGGAHEQYF
TGTGCCAGCAGCCCCGGAGGGGCCCACGAGCAGTACTTC
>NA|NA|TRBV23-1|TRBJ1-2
CASTQREDDGYTF
TGCGCCAGCACTCAGCGGGAAGATGATGGCTACACCTTC
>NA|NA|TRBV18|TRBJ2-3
CASSPLSGADTQYF
TGTGCCAGCTCACCACTGTCAGGGGCGGATACGCAGTATTTT
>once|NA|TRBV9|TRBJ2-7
CASSVVAGYEQYF
TGTGCCAGCAGCGTAGTGGCAGGTTACGAGCAGTACTTC
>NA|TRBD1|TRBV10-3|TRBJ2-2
CAIRPDRVNTGELFF
TGTGCCATCAGACCCGACAGGGTGAACACCGGGGAGCTGTTTTTT
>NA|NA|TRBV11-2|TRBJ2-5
CASSTPVAGETQYF
TGTGCCAGCAGCACCCCTGTGGCAGGGGAGACCCAGTACTTC
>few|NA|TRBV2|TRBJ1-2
CASSDRGRNYGYTF
TGTGCCAGCAGTGACCGGGGGAGAAACTATGGCTACACCTTC
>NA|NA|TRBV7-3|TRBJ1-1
CASSGGYTEAFF
TGTGCCAGCAGCGGGGGGTACACTGAAGCTTTCTTT
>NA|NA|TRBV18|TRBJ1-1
CASLTTGPNTEAFF
TGTGCCAGCTTAACCACAGGACCGAACACTGAAGCTTTCTTT
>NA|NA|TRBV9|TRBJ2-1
CASSVVGGLGEQFF
TGTGCCAGCAGCGTAGTGGGGGGGCTCGGTGAGCAGTTCTTC
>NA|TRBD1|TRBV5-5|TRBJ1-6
CASSPGQGQDSPLHF
TGTGCCAGCAGCCCAGGACAGGGACAGGATTCACCCCTCCACTTT
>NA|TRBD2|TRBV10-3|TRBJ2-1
CAISFSPAGGSYNEQFF
TGTGCCATCAGTTTTTCCCCAGCGGGGGGCTCCTACAATGAGCAGTTCTTC
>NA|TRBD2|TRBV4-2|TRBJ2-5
CASSQDRRGGRETQYF
TGTGCCAGCAGCCAAGATCGACGGGGGGGAAGGGAGACCCAGTACTTC
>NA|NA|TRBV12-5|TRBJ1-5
CASGIRVNQPQHF
TGTGCTAGTGGAATCCGGGTGAATCAGCCCCAGCATTTT
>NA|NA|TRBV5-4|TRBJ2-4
CASSLIGEENIQYF
TGTGCCAGCAGCTTGATCGGGGAAGAAAACATTCAGTACTTC
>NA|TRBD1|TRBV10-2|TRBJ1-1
CASKGAGDVTEAFF
TGCGCCAGCAAGGGGGCAGGCGATGTAACTGAAGCTTTCTTT
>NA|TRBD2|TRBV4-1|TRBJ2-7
CASSSARVTSGGRTYEQYF
TGCGCCAGCAGCTCCGCGCGTGTGACTAGCGGGGGCCGGACCTACGAGCAGTACTTC
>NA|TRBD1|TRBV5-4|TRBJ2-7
CASSAPGQRSYEQYF
TGTGCCAGCAGCGCACCGGGACAGAGATCCTACGAGCAGTACTTC
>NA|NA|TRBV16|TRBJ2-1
CASSHGTVLNEQFF
TGTGCCAGCAGCCATGGGACTGTCTTAAATGAGCAGTTCTTC
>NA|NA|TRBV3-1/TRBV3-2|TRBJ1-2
CASSPGHPIRRSPYGYTF
TGTGCCAGCAGCCCGGGACACCCGATAAGACGAAGCCCATATGGCTACACCTTC
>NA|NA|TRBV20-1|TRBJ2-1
CSAPRGGEQFF
TGCAGTGCCCCTAGGGGGGGTGAGCAGTTCTTC
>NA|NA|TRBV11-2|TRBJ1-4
CASSLGFGGIDEKLFF
TGTGCCAGCAGCTTAGGATTTGGGGGGATTGATGAAAAACTGTTTTTT
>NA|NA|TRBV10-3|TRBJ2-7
CATGEYEQYF
TGTGCCACTGGGGAGTACGAGCAGTACTTC
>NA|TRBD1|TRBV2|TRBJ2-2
CASRSGQGAVGTGELFF
TGTGCCAGCAGGTCCGGACAGGGGGCAGTCGGAACCGGGGAGCTGTTTTTT
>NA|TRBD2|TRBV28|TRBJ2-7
CASSLWAGGRYEQYF
TGTGCCAGCAGTTTATGGGCGGGGGGCAGATACGAGCAGTACTTC
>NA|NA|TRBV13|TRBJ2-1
CASSLEKAGTNEQFF
TGTGCCAGCAGCTTAGAGAAGGCAGGGACTAATGAGCAGTTCTTC